One and the same sample provided the 23 T cell receptor beta chains below, sequenced in a study of identical twins. TCRdb recomputed calls from the 5' RACE reads with MiXCR, one row per CDR3 protein. The sample lists about 550,000 distinct CDR3 sequences, 20% to 25% occurring once. The same sample was also used in a study of yellow fever vaccine responses in identical twins.

The sample was CD4+ T cells sorted from blood. These receptors originate from a young woman in good health.

This clonotype was counted only a few times. The genes are TRBV11-1 and TRBJ2-5; TRBD1 or TRBD2 may be the D gene (6 bases each). Germline V gene data show CDR1 as SGHAT and CDR2 as FQDESV (reference sequence). The ends were cut back, 7 bases at V and 5 bases at J, with 14 bases in the middle. This CDR3 has 13 residues. CDR3 nucleotides: TGTGCCAGCACAAACGGGGGCCGGGAGACCCAGTACTTC. Its protein product is CASTNGGRETQYF.

The V and J genes are TRBV24-1 and TRBJ2-1, with TRBD1 identical over 8 bases. V was clipped by 7 bases and J by 0 bases; unmatched bases: 10. CDR3 length: 17 residues. Per germline, CDR1 KGHDR and CDR2 SFDVKD. The CDR3 here is CATSALTGTGSYNEQFF. CDR3 nucleotides: TGTGCCACCAGCGCCCTGACCGGGACAGGCTCCTACAATGAGCAGTTCTTC.

This clonotype showed up just a few times. J is TRBJ2-7 and V is TRBV5-4; TRBD1 is a possible D gene (6 bases). Between the trimmed V and J ends, which lost 0 bases and 0 bases, there was a span of 25 bases. Per germline, CDR1 SGHNT and CDR2 YYREEE (reference sequence). CDR3 length: 20 residues. Here the CDR3 reads CASSLALRGPQGPNSYEQYV. CDR3 sequence (DNA): TGTGCCAGCAGCTTGGCCCTCCGGGGACCACAGGGCCCTAACTCCTACGAGCAGTACGTC.

This clonotype was seen more than once but under ten times. The chain couples TRBV2 to TRBJ1-5, with 10 bases that match TRBD1. The CDR3 loop spans 18 amino acids. The germline gives CDR1 SNHLY, CDR2 FYNNEI. V lost 7 bases to trimming and J lost 0 bases; unmatched junction nucleotides: 12. This chain's CDR3 is CASKGGQGVPISNQPQHF. CDR3 sequence (DNA): TGTGCCAGCAAGGGAGGACAGGGGGTGCCTATTAGCAATCAGCCCCAGCATTTT.

This clonotype was detected a few times. The chain uses TRBV18 and TRBJ2-5; 9 bases line up with TRBD2. Looked up from germline, CDR1 is KGHSH and CDR2 is LQKENI. With V trimmed by 2 bases and J by 1 base, 11 bases remained unmatched. The CDR3 covers 18 residues. In nucleotides, the CDR3 is TGTGCCAGCTCACCAATCTTTTCCGGGACTAGCATCCAAGAGACCCAGTACTTC. Its protein product is CASSPIFSGTSIQETQYF.

The genes are TRBV6-4 and TRBJ2-1; D might be TRBD1 (5 bases). Per germline, CDR1 MRHNA and CDR2 SNTAGT. The ends were cut back, 3 bases at V and 0 bases at J, with 6 bases in the middle. This CDR3 is built from 14 residues. The CDR3 spells CASSEQASYNEQFF. For the CDR3, the DNA is TGTGCCAGCAGTGAACAGGCCTCCTACAATGAGCAGTTCTTC.

This clonotype was seen a handful of times. V gene TRBV5-1 combines with J gene TRBJ2-5; 11 positions agree with TRBD2. Germline CDR1 and CDR2: SGHRS and YFSETQ. This CDR3 contains 15 residues. V lost 1 base and J lost 5; bases outside the gene matches: 4. The chain's CDR3 is CASSLTLAGVETQYF. In DNA form, the CDR3 reads TGCGCCAGCAGCTTGACACTAGCGGGGGTGGAGACCCAGTACTTC. The whole variable domain, filled in from reference TRBV5-1 and TRBJ2-5, reads KAGVTQTPRYLIKTRGQQVTLSCSPISGHRSVSWYQQTPGQGLQFLFEYFSETQRNKGNFPGRFSGRQFSNSRSEMNVSTLELGDSALYLCASSLTLAGVETQYFGPGTRLLVL.

This clonotype has a handful of counts. The chain couples TRBV11-2 to TRBJ2-2; 9 nucleotides line up with TRBD1. The CDR3 loop spans 16 amino acids. V lost 6 bases, J lost 4 bases, and 9 bases stayed unmatched. Germline V gene data show CDR1 as SGHAT and CDR2 as FQNNGV. The CDR3: CASRATGGRGTGELFF. As DNA, the CDR3 is TGTGCCAGCAGAGCCACAGGGGGCAGAGGCACCGGGGAGCTGTTTTTT.

The rearrangement uses TRBV9 and TRBJ2-7, with D possibly being TRBD1 or TRBD2 (5 bases each). The V gene lost 4 bases and the J gene lost 1 base, with 12 bases spanning the gap. This CDR3 has 14 residues. The germline gives CDR1 SGDLS, CDR2 YYNGEE. The DNA for the CDR3 is TGTGCCAGCAGCTCCCGGGACCCTTCCTACGAGCAGTACTTC. Translation: CASSSRDPSYEQYF.

This rearrangement joins TRBV7-8 to TRBJ1-5; the D gene is possibly TRBD1 (5 bases). The CDR3 covers 15 residues. Germline loops: CDR1 SGHVS, CDR2 FQNEAQ. V shed 1 base and J shed 7 bases, with 14 bases lying between them. The CDR3 DNA reads as TGTGCCAGCAGCTTAGATCAGGGTAGCGGCCAGCCCCAGCATTTT. Amino acids: CASSLDQGSGQPQHF. Full variable domain (remainder filled in from reference TRBV7-8 and TRBJ1-5): GAGVSQSPRYKVAKRGQDVALRCDPISGHVSLFWYQQALGQGPEFLTYFQNEAQLDKSGLPSDRFFAERPEGSVSTLKIQRTQQEDSAVYLCASSLDQGSGQPQHFGDGTRLSIL.

This clonotype was detected only a few times. V usage is TRBV11-3 and J usage is TRBJ2-7; no clear D. V was cut by 2 bases and J by 3 bases, with 8 bases left in between. The CDR3 covers 13 residues. Germline V gene data show CDR1 as SGHNT and CDR2 as YENEEA. The DNA for the CDR3 is TGTGCCAGCAGCTTACCCTCGGACTACGAGCAGTACTTC. Amino acids: CASSLPSDYEQYF.

The rearrangement links TRBV3-1 to TRBJ2-5; 12 nucleotides match TRBD2. The CDR3 is made up of 16 amino acids. The germline V gene has CDR1 LGHDT and CDR2 YNNKEL (reference sequence). The junction had 7 bases not matched to a gene; V was cut back by 1 base and J by 7 bases. The CDR3 spells CASSQGTSGARGTQYF. Here the CDR3 DNA reads TGTGCCAGCAGCCAAGGGACTAGCGGGGCAAGAGGGACCCAGTACTTC.

The rearrangement uses TRBV6-2 or TRBV6-3 and TRBJ2-7; possibly TRBD1 for D (6 bases). Germline V gene sequence: CDR1 MNHEY, CDR2 SVGEGT. CDR3 length: 15 residues. The V end was cut by 5 bases, the J end by 4 bases, with 18 bases between. This CDR3 is CASSGDGQPLYEQYF. The CDR3 bases are TGTGCCAGCAGTGGGGATGGACAGCCATTATACGAGCAGTACTTC.

For the CDR3, the DNA is TGTGCCAGCGGGGTTGACAGTAACACTGAAGCTTTCTTT. Encoded protein: CASGVDSNTEAFF. This chain connects TRBV7-9 to TRBJ1-1, with D possibly being TRBD1 (5 bases). CDR3 length: 13 residues. Trimming stripped 8 bases from V and 2 bases from J, with 12 bases between. CDR1 SEHNR and CDR2 FQNEAQ come from the germline V gene (reference sequence). Combining the CDR3 with reference TRBV7-9 and TRBJ1-1 gives the whole variable domain DTGVSQNPRHKITKRGQNVTFRCDPISEHNRLYWYRQTLGQGPEFLTYFQNEAQLEKSRLLSDRFSAERPKGSFSTLEIQRTEQGDSAMYLCASGVDSNTEAFFGQGTRLTVV.

The chain combines TRBV20-1 with TRBJ2-2, with D uncertain. With 5 bases removed from V and 2 bases from J, the gap between germline ends came to 12 bases. The germline V gene encodes CDR1 DFQATT and CDR2 SNEGSKA (reference sequence). The CDR3 length is 14 residues. CDR3 in amino acids: CSAASGPNTGELFF. The CDR3 DNA reads as TGCAGTGCTGCGAGTGGACCCAACACCGGGGAGCTGTTTTTT.

This clonotype showed up just a few times. CDR3 bases: TGTGCCAGCAGTCCCGGGACTAGAAGGTCGGATACGCAGTATTTT. It is translated as CASSPGTRRSDTQYF. The rearrangement uses TRBV12-3 or TRBV12-4 and TRBJ2-3, with 8 bases identical to TRBD2. This CDR3 spans 15 amino acids. Germline trimming cut 5 bases from V and 6 bases from J; bases unmatched to any gene: 10.

The CDR3 here is CSASLASPATGELFF. The CDR3 DNA sequence: TGCAGTGCTTCCCTAGCGAGCCCAGCCACCGGGGAGCTGTTTTTT. The chain couples TRBV20-1 to TRBJ2-2, with TRBD2 as a possible D gene (6 bases). Trimming cost V 5 bases and J 4 bases, with 17 bases left between them. The CDR3 contains 15 residues. The germline V gene has CDR1 DFQATT and CDR2 SNEGSKA (reference sequence).

V is TRBV7-9 and J is TRBJ2-7; 7 bases map to TRBD1. After removal of 5 bases from V and 2 bases from J, the junction contained 12 bases not matched to a gene. Germline CDR1 is SEHNR and CDR2 is FQNEAQ (reference sequence). The CDR3 is 16 residues long. The CDR3 sequence is CASSKSYQGQAYEQYF. The DNA of the CDR3 is TGTGCCAGCAGCAAGTCATACCAAGGACAGGCCTACGAGCAGTACTTC.

This clonotype was detected only a few times. The genes are TRBV29-1 and TRBJ1-1, with a weak D call TRBD1 (5 bases). Germline V gene data show CDR1 as SQVTM and CDR2 as ANQGSEA. Trimming left V 0 bases short and J 4 bases short, with 15 bases between. The CDR3 sequence is 15 residues long. The CDR3 DNA sequence: TGCAGCGTTGAAGATCAAGAGGGGTTCGGCACTGAAGCTTTCTTT. It is translated as CSVEDQEGFGTEAFF.

The CDR3 protein is CSARDSTGGRPDTQYF. The CDR3 coding sequence is TGCAGTGCTAGAGATAGTACGGGAGGGCGGCCAGATACGCAGTATTTT. The chain links TRBV20-1 to TRBJ2-3, with 8 bases that match TRBD2. The CDR3 length is 16 residues. The germline V gene encodes CDR1 DFQATT and CDR2 SNEGSKA (reference sequence). V was clipped by 0 bases and J by 4 bases; unmatched bases: 9.

In its sample, this clonotype was seen a few times. The V and J genes are TRBV10-3 and TRBJ2-7; either TRBD1 or TRBD2 may supply D (5 bases each). Trimming shortened V by 3 bases and J by 3 bases, and 9 bases separated the two germline ends. Germline values: CDR1 ENHRY, CDR2 SYGVKD. The CDR3 loop spans 13 amino acids. The CDR3 reads CAISDRDGYEQYV. In nucleotides, the CDR3 is TGTGCCATCAGTGACCGGGACGGCTACGAGCAGTACGTC.

This chain uses TRBV3-1 with TRBJ2-5; TRBD2 might be the D (5 bases). CDR1 is LGHDT and CDR2 is YNNKEL in the germline V gene (reference sequence). CDR3 length equals 14 residues. With 3 bases removed from V and 1 base from J, the gap between germline ends came to 9 bases. CDR3 DNA: TGTGCCAGCAGCCACAGACTACTCCAAGAGACCCAGTACTTC. Translation gives CASSHRLLQETQYF.

The chain recombines TRBV7-9 with TRBJ2-7, with D possibly being TRBD1 or TRBD2 (5 bases each). Trimming stripped 5 bases from V and 3 bases from J, with 20 bases between. The CDR3 has 16 residues. In germline, CDR1 is SEHNR, CDR2 FQNEAQ (reference sequence). CDR3 in amino acids: CASSKRTGTEHYEQYF. For the CDR3, the DNA is TGTGCCAGCAGCAAAAGAACCGGGACGGAACACTACGAGCAGTACTTC.